The T cell receptor (beta chain) under discussion was sequenced for a study of T-cell memory formation after mild COVID-19. Germline assignment: CDR1 SGHTA and CDR2 FQGTGA. The CDR3 is made up of 14 amino acids. V was cut by 0 bases and J by 10 bases, with 14 bases left in between. TCRdb re-analysed the 5' RACE reads in MiXCR, keeping a single row per CDR3 protein. Of around 300,000 distinct CDR3 sequences in the sample, roughly an eighth were seen once. The sample taken for sequencing was PBMCs or a T cell subset sorted from them (not recorded which). This TCR derives from a man aged 18 to 30 who had mild COVID-19 (a few samples of this study predate the infection). Cell type and time point are not known. This chain uses TRBV7-3 with TRBJ2-3; a weak D match, TRBD1 (5 bases). CDR3 nucleotide sequence: TGTGCCAGCAGCTTAACGGATGGGGCTGGTGCGCAGTATTTT. Translated: CASSLTDGAGAQYF.